These 7 T cell receptor beta chains share one sample of origin, sequenced in a study of cytomegalovirus exposure and HLA in healthy donors. 13 Jbeta primers and 60 Vbeta primers were used for the PCR. Sequenced by immunoSEQ multiplex PCR; TCRdb stores in-frame clones only, minus some. The sample includes 190,000 or so clones, 80% of them seen just once. Sample: PBMCs. The receptor set was obtained from a boy between 5 and 17 years old in good health and CMV-seronegative.

DNA for the CDR3: TGTGCCAGCAGTAAGGGACTAGCGTCCTACAATGAGCAGTTCTTC. It yields the protein CASSKGLASYNEQFF. The rearrangement joins TRBV7-2 to TRBJ2-1, with TRBD2 identical over 10 bases. V was clipped by 6 bases and J by 1 base; unmatched bases: 3. Germline lookup yields CDR1 SGHTA and CDR2 FQGNSA. This CDR3 comprises 15 residues.

The chain links TRBV15 to TRBJ1-4; 7 positions agree with TRBD1. Looked up from germline, CDR1 is LNHNV and CDR2 is YYDKDF (reference sequence). The CDR3 has 16 residues. V lost 4 bases, J lost 8 bases, and 13 bases stayed unmatched. DNA of the CDR3: TGTGCCACCAGCACCGAAAACAGGGGTGCTAGGGAAAAACTGTTTTTT. Its protein product is CATSTENRGAREKLFF.

A single count supports this clone. The chain has TRBV4-3 and TRBJ2-1; 9 bases line up with TRBD1. The length of the CDR3 is 15 residues. From germline, CDR1 is LGHNA and CDR2 YSLEER. V was clipped by 1 base and J by 3 bases; unmatched bases: 1. The chain's CDR3 is CASSQVGQGYNEQFF. In DNA, the CDR3 is TGCGCCAGCAGCCAAGTGGGACAGGGCTACAATGAGCAGTTCTTC.

This clone was counted a few times. This sequence joins TRBV4-1 and TRBJ1-1; the match to TRBD1 covers 8 bases. With 1 base clipped from V and 5 bases from J, the junction kept 3 bases outside the gene matches. From germline, CDR1 is MGHRA and CDR2 YSYEKL. The CDR3 loop spans 14 amino acids. Written as DNA, the CDR3 is TGCGCCAGCAGCCAAGGGGACAGGCAAACTGAAGCTTTCTTT. Protein: CASSQGDRQTEAFF.

The gene calls are TRBV5-8 and TRBJ2-3, with 7 bases lining up with TRBD2. The V and J ends lost 1 base and 0 bases, in that order; junction bases with no gene match: 2. There are 15 residues in the CDR3. Germline-derived CDR1 and CDR2 are SGHTS and YDEGEE. In DNA form, the CDR3 reads TGTGCCAGCAGCTTGTACGGGGGGAGCACAGATACGCAGTATTTT. Amino acids: CASSLYGGSTDTQYF.

The V gene is TRBV11-1, the J gene TRBJ1-1; 8 bases are a match to TRBD1. Per the germline V gene, CDR1 is SGHAT and CDR2 is FQDESV (reference sequence). Losses at the gene ends were 6 bases for V and 1 base for J; bases not matched to a gene: 7. The CDR3 totals 15 residues. In DNA, the CDR3 is TGTGCCAGCAGTTCTTTAGGACAGGGGAACACTGAAGCTTTCTTT. Translation gives CASSSLGQGNTEAFF.

The gene calls are TRBV6-6 and TRBJ1-5; 11 bases agree with TRBD1. Per the germline V gene, CDR1 is MNHNY and CDR2 is SVGAGI (reference sequence). This CDR3 comprises 15 residues. Germline trimming cut 6 bases from V and 7 bases from J; bases unmatched to any gene: 8. In DNA form, the CDR3 reads TGTGCCAGCAGGGGAGGACAGGGGGCAAGGCAGCCCCAGCATTTT. Its translation: CASRGGQGARQPQHF.